These T cell receptor beta chains were read from a single sample in a study of T cell responses to AZD1222 COVID-19 vaccine. Generated by immunoSEQ multiplex PCR, the TCRdb table keeps only in-frame clones and is missing some. The profile shows 120,000 to 150,000 clones, 70% to 90% of them singletons. The sequences come from peripheral blood, collected on day 0 of AZD1222 vaccination. All receptors derive from an adult in good health. Both conserved end residues are part of each CDR3. A D gene is named only where the DNA matches it firmly. Some rows have no size entry. The others give once, few or many, or a class for an expanded clone.

J gene | V gene | clone size | D gene | CDR3 protein | CDR3 DNA
TRBJ2-1 | TRBV2 | - | - | CASRAYNEQFF | TGTGCCAGCAGGGCCTACAATGAGCAGTTCTTC
TRBJ1-2 | TRBV18 | - | - | CASSLQQTSHTF | TGTGCCAGCTCACTACAGCAGACAAGCCACACCTTC
TRBJ1-2 | TRBV19 | - | - | CASSITQVYGYTF | TGTGCCAGTAGTATAACTCAGGTCTATGGCTACACCTTC
TRBJ1-2 | TRBV28 | - | TRBD1 | CASEPTRGRQGSHYGYTF | TGTGCCAGCGAACCGACTAGGGGGAGACAGGGATCCCACTATGGCTACACCTTC
TRBJ1-2 | TRBV18 | - | - | CASSPTTTNYGYTF | TGTGCCAGCTCACCGACAACCACTAACTATGGCTACACCTTC
TRBJ2-5 | TRBV7-2 | once | - | CASSFSGTPIQETQYF | TGTGCCAGCAGCTTCTCCGGGACACCAATCCAAGAGACCCAGTACTTC
TRBJ2-7 | TRBV5-1 | once | - | CASSWGAYEQYF | TGCGCCAGCAGCTGGGGCGCCTACGAGCAGTACTTC
TRBJ1-1 | TRBV5-1 | - | - | CASSLYQMNTEAFF | TGCGCCAGCAGCTTATATCAGATGAACACTGAAGCTTTCTTT
TRBJ1-5 | TRBV28 | once | - | CASSPPPGGGGLAQHF | TGTGCCAGCAGTCCCCCCCCCGGGGGTGGGGGCCTGGCCCAGCATTTT
TRBJ2-7 | TRBV6-6 | few | TRBD1 | CASKIQGATYEQYF | TGTGCCAGCAAAATCCAGGGGGCTACCTACGAGCAGTACTTC